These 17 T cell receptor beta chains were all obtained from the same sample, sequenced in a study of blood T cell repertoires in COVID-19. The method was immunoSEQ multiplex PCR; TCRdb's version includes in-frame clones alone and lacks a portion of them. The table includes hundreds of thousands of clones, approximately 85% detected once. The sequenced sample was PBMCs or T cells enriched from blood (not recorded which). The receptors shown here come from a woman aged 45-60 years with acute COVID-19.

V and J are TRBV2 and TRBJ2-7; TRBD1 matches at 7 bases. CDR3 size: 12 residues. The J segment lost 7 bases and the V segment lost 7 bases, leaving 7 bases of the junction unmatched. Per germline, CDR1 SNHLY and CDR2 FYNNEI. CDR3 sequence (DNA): TGTGCCAGCATGACAGGGCGGTTTGAGCAGTACTTC. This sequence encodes CASMTGRFEQYF.

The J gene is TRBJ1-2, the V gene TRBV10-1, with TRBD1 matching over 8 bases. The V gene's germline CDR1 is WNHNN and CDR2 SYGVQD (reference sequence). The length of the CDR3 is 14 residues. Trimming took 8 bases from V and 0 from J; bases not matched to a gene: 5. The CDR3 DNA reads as TGCGCCAGCCGGATGGACAGGGCTAACTATGGCTACACCTTC. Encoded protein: CASRMDRANYGYTF.

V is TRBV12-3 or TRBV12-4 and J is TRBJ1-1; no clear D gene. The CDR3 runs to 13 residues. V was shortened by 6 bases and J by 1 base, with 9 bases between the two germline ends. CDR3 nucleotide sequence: TGTGCCAGCAGCCGGACTGAGAACACTGAAGCTTTCTTT. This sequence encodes CASSRTENTEAFF.

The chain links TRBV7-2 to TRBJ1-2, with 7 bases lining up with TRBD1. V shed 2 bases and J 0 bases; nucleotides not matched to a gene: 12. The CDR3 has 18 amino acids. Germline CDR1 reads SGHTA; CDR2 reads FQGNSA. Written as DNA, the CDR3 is TGTGCCAGCAGCTTAATCCCCGGAGGGGGCGCTTCTAACTATGGCTACACCTTC. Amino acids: CASSLIPGGGASNYGYTF. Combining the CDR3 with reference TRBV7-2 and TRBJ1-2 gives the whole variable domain GAGVSQSPSNKVTEKGKDVELRCDPISGHTALYWYRQSLGQGLEFLIYFQGNSAPDKSGLPSDRFSAERTGGSVSTLTIQRTQQEDSAVYLCASSLIPGGGASNYGYTFGSGTRLTVV.

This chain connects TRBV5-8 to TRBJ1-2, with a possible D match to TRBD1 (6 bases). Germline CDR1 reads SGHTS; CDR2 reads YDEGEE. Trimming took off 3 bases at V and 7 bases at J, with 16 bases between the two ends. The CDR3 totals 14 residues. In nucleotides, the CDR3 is TGTGCCAGCAGCTCCCCCAGGGGAAGGGGTGGCTACACCTTC. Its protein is CASSSPRGRGGYTF.

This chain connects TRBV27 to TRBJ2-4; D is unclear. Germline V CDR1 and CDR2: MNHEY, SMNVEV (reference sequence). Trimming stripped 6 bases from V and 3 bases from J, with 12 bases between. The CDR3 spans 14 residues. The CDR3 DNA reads TGTGCCAGCAGGAGCAACAGCTACAAAAACATTCAGTACTTC. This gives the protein CASRSNSYKNIQYF.

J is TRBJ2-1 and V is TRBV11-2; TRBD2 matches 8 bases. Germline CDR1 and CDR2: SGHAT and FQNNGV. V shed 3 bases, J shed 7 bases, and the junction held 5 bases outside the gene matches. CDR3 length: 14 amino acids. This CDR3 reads CASSFSAGGNEQFF. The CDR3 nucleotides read TGTGCCAGCAGCTTCTCGGCGGGGGGAAATGAGCAGTTCTTC.

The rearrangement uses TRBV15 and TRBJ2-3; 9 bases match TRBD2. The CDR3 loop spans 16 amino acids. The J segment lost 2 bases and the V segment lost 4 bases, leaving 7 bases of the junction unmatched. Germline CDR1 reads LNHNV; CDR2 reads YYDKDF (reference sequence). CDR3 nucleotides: TGTGCCACCAGCATATCCCTAGCGGGGACCACAGATACGCAGTATTTT. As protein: CATSISLAGTTDTQYF. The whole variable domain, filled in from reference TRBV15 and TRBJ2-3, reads DAMVIQNPRYQVTQFGKPVTLSCSQTLNHNVMYWYQQKSSQAPKLLFHYYDKDFNNEADTPDNFQSRRPNTSFCFLDIRSPGLGDTAMYLCATSISLAGTTDTQYFGPGTRLTVL.

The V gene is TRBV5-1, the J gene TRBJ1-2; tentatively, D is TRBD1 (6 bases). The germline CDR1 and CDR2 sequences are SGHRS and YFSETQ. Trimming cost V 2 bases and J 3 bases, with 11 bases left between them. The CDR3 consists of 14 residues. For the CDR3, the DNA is TGCGCCAGCAGCTTTGGGGGCGCAGACTATGGCTACACCTTC. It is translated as CASSFGGADYGYTF.

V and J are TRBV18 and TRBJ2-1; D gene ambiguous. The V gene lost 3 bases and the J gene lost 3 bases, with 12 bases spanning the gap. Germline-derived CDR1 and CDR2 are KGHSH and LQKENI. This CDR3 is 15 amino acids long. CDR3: CASSPYQMVYNEQFF. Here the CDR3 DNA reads TGTGCCAGCTCACCTTACCAGATGGTCTACAATGAGCAGTTCTTC.

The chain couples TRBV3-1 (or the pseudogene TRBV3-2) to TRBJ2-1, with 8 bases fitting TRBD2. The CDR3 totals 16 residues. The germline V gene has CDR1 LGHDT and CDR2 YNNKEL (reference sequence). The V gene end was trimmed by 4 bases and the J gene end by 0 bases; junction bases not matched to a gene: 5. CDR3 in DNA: TGTGCCAGCAGCCTAATTAGCGGGGCCTCCTACAATGAGCAGTTCTTC. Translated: CASSLISGASYNEQFF.

This CDR3 reads CSVQQGPLNTEAFF. CDR3 sequence (DNA): TGCAGCGTCCAACAGGGACCTCTGAACACTGAAGCTTTCTTT. The rearrangement joins TRBV29-1 to TRBJ1-1, with D possibly TRBD1 on 6 matching bases. The CDR3 extends over 14 amino acids. CDR1 is SQVTM and CDR2 is ANQGSEA in the germline V gene. The germline V and J ends were trimmed by 6 bases and 0 bases, with 14 bases remaining between them. Complete variable domain (other parts from reference TRBV29-1 and TRBJ1-1): SAVISQKPSRDICQRGTSLTIQCQVDSQVTMMFWYRQQPGQSLTLIATANQGSEATYESGFVIDKFPISRPNLTFSTLTVSNMSPEDSSIYLCSVQQGPLNTEAFFGQGTRLTVV.

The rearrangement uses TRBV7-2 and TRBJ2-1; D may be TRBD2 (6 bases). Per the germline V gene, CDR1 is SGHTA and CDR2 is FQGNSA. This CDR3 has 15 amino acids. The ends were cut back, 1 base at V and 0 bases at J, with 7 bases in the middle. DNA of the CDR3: TGTGCCAGCAGCTTAGGGCGGGGCTCCTACAATGAGCAGTTCTTC. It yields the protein CASSLGRGSYNEQFF. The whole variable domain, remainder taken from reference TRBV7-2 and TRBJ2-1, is GAGVSQSPSNKVTEKGKDVELRCDPISGHTALYWYRQSLGQGLEFLIYFQGNSAPDKSGLPSDRFSAERTGGSVSTLTIQRTQQEDSAVYLCASSLGRGSYNEQFFGPGTRLTVL.

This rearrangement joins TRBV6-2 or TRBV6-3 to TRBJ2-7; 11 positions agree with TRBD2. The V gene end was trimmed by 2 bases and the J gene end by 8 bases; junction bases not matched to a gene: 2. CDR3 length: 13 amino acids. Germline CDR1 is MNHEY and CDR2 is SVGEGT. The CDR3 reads CASSYETSGKQYF. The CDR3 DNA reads TGTGCCAGCAGTTACGAGACTAGCGGGAAGCAGTACTTC.

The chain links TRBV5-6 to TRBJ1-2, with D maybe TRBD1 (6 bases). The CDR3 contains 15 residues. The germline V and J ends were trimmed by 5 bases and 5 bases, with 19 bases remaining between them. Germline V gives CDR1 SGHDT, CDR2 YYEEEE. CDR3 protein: CASRERMGAAYGYTF. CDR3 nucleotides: TGTGCCAGCAGAGAGAGAATGGGGGCCGCATATGGCTACACCTTC.

The CDR3 spells CASRISGRETMNTEAFF. The CDR3 bases are TGTGCCAGCAGGATCTCGGGCAGGGAAACTATGAACACTGAAGCTTTCTTT. The chain links TRBV21-1 to TRBJ1-1; the tabulated D call, TRBD1, remains unverified against the DNA. TRBV21-1 is noted as a pseudogene. This CDR3 is 17 amino acids long.

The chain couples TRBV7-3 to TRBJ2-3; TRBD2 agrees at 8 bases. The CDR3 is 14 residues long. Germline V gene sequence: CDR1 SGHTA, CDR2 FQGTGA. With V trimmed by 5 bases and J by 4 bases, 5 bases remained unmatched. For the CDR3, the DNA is TGTGCCAGCAGCCCCGGGGGGGCGGCAGATACGCAGTATTTT. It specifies CASSPGGAADTQYF.